This passage covers 13 T cell receptor beta chains from one sample sequenced in a study of T cell responses to AZD1222 COVID-19 vaccine. Assay: immunoSEQ multiplex PCR; the TCRdb copy retains only in-frame clones and omits some. The data hold 150,000 to 200,000 clones, with roughly nine tenths observed a single time. Specimen: peripheral blood, collected 28 days after the second AZD1222 dose. These receptor sequences come from an adult who received the AZD1222 COVID-19 vaccine.

The chain couples TRBV2 to TRBJ1-2; D gene ambiguous. This CDR3 spans 12 amino acids. CDR1 and CDR2 from the germline V gene are SNHLY and FYNNEI. Trimming took off 3 bases at V and 4 bases at J, with 6 bases between the two ends. CDR3 DNA: TGTGCCAGCAGTGAGGCCTCCTATGGCTACACCTTC. Encoded protein: CASSEASYGYTF.

J is TRBJ1-5 and V is TRBV5-1; 9 bases match TRBD1. This CDR3 has 15 residues. Germline lookup yields CDR1 SGHRS and CDR2 YFSETQ. Trimming took 0 bases from V and 4 from J; bases not matched to a gene: 2. CDR3 in DNA: TGCGCCAGCAGCTTGGGGACAGGGGAAAATCAGCCCCAGCATTTT. It specifies CASSLGTGENQPQHF.

V gene TRBV6-4 combines with J gene TRBJ1-2, with D unresolved. From germline, CDR1 is MRHNA and CDR2 SNTAGT. The CDR3 length is 14 residues. V lost 3 bases to trimming and J lost 8 bases, with 16 bases between them. The DNA of the CDR3 is TGTGCCAGCAGTGAATGGCCGCTGCTGGGCGGCTACACCTTC. It codes for CASSEWPLLGGYTF.

V is TRBV6-1 and J is TRBJ2-2; D gene ambiguous. With 2 bases removed from V and 9 bases from J, the gap between germline ends came to 13 bases. The CDR3 runs 14 residues. Germline assignment: CDR1 MNHNS and CDR2 SASEGT. The CDR3 loop reads CASSELTDSWELFF. The CDR3 coding sequence is TGTGCCAGCAGTGAACTAACAGATTCCTGGGAGCTGTTTTTT.

This chain joins TRBV12-3 or TRBV12-4 and TRBJ1-5; the D gene is possibly TRBD1 (6 bases). Trimming took 7 bases from V and 4 from J, leaving 11 bases between them. This CDR3 comprises 13 residues. The CDR3 loop reads CASNSQGNQPQHF. For the CDR3, the DNA is TGTGCCAGCAACTCGCAGGGGAATCAGCCCCAGCATTTT.

V and J are TRBV6-1 and TRBJ1-2; D is uncertain. Trimming stripped 2 bases from V and 3 bases from J, with 16 bases between. CDR1 MNHNS and CDR2 SASEGT come from the germline V gene. This CDR3 has 16 amino acids. CDR3 DNA sequence: TGTGCCAGCAGTGAAAACTACGAAGGCGACTACTATGGCTACACCTTC. Protein sequence: CASSENYEGDYYGYTF.

The chain has TRBV19 and TRBJ1-2; maybe TRBD1 (6 bases). CDR1 and CDR2 from the germline V gene are LNHDA and SQIVND (reference sequence). This CDR3 comprises 14 residues. Trimming cost V 4 bases and J 5 bases, with 14 bases left between them. CDR3 nucleotide sequence: TGTGCCAGTAGTACCCAGGGGCTAGGGTATGGCTACACCTTC. Translation gives CASSTQGLGYGYTF.

This chain joins TRBV11-2 and TRBJ1-3; D uncertain. V was clipped by 1 base and J by 7 bases, with 23 bases between them. Germline lookup yields CDR1 SGHAT and CDR2 FQNNGV. CDR3 length equals 18 residues. The CDR3 loop reads CASSLVFGENSKVNTIYF. The CDR3 DNA is TGTGCCAGCAGCTTAGTATTTGGGGAAAATTCGAAAGTGAACACCATATATTTT.

This chain connects TRBV9 to TRBJ2-5; TRBD2 matches 8 bases. The junction had 6 bases not matched to a gene; V was cut back by 0 bases and J by 2 bases. Germline loops: CDR1 SGDLS, CDR2 YYNGEE. CDR3 length: 16 residues. CDR3 sequence (DNA): TGTGCCAGCAGCGTAGGGCTAGCGGGCATACAAGAGACCCAGTACTTC. It specifies CASSVGLAGIQETQYF.

The J gene is TRBJ2-1, the V gene TRBV13, with 10 nucleotides matching TRBD1. The CDR3 is 17 amino acids. Germline CDR1 reads PRHDT; CDR2 reads FYEKMQ (reference sequence). V lost 4 bases to trimming and J lost 5 bases; unmatched junction nucleotides: 11. The chain's CDR3 is CASSYLLSTGGHNEQFF. In DNA, the CDR3 is TGTGCCAGCAGCTACCTCTTGTCGACAGGGGGCCACAATGAGCAGTTCTTC.

The rearrangement uses TRBV6-4 and TRBJ2-7, with D tentatively TRBD1 or TRBD2 (5 bases each). Germline V gene data show CDR1 as MRHNA and CDR2 as SNTAGT. V lost 5 bases and J lost 2, with 13 bases in between. The CDR3 length is 14 residues. The DNA of the CDR3 is TGTGCCAGCAGTAAGGGACCAGGAGCCTACGAGCAGTACTTC. Its protein is CASSKGPGAYEQYF.

This clone was detected once. The chain has TRBV5-5 and TRBJ2-2; D might be TRBD1 (6 bases). Germline CDR1 reads SGHKS; CDR2 reads YYEKEE (reference sequence). The CDR3 spans 15 residues. V was pared by 4 bases and J by 4 bases, with 14 bases between. The CDR3 reads CASSALLDSTGELFF. The CDR3 region has the DNA TGTGCCAGCAGCGCCTTATTGGACAGCACCGGGGAGCTGTTTTTT.

The chain links TRBV27 to TRBJ2-2; possible D gene TRBD1, 5 bases. Deletions cut 8 bases from V and 1 base from J, with 20 bases between. Germline V gives CDR1 MNHEY, CDR2 SMNVEV (reference sequence). This CDR3 contains 17 residues. CDR3 DNA sequence: TGTGCCAGCGGCATCCCAGGGCGGCCGATGAACACCGGGGAGCTGTTTTTT. It codes for CASGIPGRPMNTGELFF.